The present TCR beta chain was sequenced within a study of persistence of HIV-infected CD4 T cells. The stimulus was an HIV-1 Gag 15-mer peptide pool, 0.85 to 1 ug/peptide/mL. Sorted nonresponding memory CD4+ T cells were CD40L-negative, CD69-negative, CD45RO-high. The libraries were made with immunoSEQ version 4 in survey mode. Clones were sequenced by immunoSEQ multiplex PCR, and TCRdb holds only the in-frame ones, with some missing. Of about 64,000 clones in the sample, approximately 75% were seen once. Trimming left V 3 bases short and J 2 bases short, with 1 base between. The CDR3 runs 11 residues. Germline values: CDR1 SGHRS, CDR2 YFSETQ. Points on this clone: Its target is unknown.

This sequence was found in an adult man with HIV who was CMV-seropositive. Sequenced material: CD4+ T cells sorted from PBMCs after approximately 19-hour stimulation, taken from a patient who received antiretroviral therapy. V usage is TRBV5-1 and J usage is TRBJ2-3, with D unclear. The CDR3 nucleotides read TGCGCCAGCAGCTCCACAGATACGCAGTATTTT. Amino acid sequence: CASSSTDTQYF.